This T cell receptor (beta chain) is from a study of kidney transplant recipient with SARS-CoV-2 infection. This clonotype was counted many times. This CDR3 spans 15 amino acids. V was clipped by 4 bases and J by 1 base, with 11 bases between them. The germline V gene has CDR1 MRHNA and CDR2 SNTAGT. A single record per CDR3 protein comes from TCRdb applying MiXCR to the reads. The sample contains roughly 230,000 distinct CDR3 sequences, about 28% of which appear only once. This sample comprised a blood sample, obtained at baseline and on day 111 from a kidney transplant recipient. The chain employs TRBV6-4 and TRBJ1-5; D may be TRBD1 (5 bases). The sequence came from a male patient between 25 and 40 years old who had COVID-19 and was a kidney transplant recipient. T cells may partly derive from the graft donor. The CDR3 sequence: CASSAQGGSNQPQHF. The CDR3 coding sequence is TGTGCCAGCAGTGCCCAGGGAGGCAGCAATCAGCCCCAGCATTTT.